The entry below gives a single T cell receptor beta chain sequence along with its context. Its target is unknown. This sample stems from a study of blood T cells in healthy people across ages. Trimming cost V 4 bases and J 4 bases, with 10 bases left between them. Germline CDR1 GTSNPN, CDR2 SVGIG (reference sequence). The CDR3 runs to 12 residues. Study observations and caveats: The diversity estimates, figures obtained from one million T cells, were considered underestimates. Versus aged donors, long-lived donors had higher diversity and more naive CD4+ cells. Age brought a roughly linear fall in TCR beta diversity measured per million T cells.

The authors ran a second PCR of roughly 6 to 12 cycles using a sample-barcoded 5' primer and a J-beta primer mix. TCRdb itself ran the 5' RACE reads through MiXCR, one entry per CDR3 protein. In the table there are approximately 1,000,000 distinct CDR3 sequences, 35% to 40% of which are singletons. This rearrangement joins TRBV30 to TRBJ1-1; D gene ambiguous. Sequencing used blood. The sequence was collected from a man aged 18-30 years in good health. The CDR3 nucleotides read TGTGCCTGGACCTCAATGGTCACTGAAGCTTTCTTT. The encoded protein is CAWTSMVTEAFF.